Shown below are 21 T cell receptor beta chains from a single sample sequenced in a study of shared clonotypes between healthy human individuals. Assay used: immunoSEQ multiplex PCR; TCRdb lists only in-frame clones, some missing. Among about 2 million clones listed, 85% to 95% were seen once. Sequencing input: naive CD4+ T cells sorted from blood. As for subset: CD45RA+ positively selected. All receptors come from a man aged 18 to 29 in good health.

This clone was counted once. As DNA, the CDR3 is TGTGCCAGCAGGCAGGTCGCAGGGGCCACTGAAGCTTTCTTT. It encodes CASRQVAGATEAFF. J is TRBJ1-1 and V is TRBV6-5, with D tentatively TRBD1 (6 bases). V gave up 6 bases and J gave up 4 bases, with 15 bases separating them. The CDR3 extends over 14 amino acids. Germline V lookup: CDR1 MNHEY, CDR2 SVGAGI.

The V call is TRBV7-3, the J call TRBJ2-3; no clear D. CDR1 and CDR2 (germline): SGHTA, FQGTGA. CDR3 length equals 12 residues. V lost 5 bases, J lost 2 bases, and 5 bases lay in between. CDR3 in amino acids: CASSDYTDTQYF. The CDR3 nucleotides are TGTGCCAGCAGCGATTACACAGATACGCAGTATTTT.

The rearrangement links TRBV27 to TRBJ1-1; D perhaps matches TRBD1 (5 bases). The CDR3 consists of 15 residues. Germline V lookup: CDR1 MNHEY, CDR2 SMNVEV (reference sequence). V gave up 7 bases and J gave up 5 bases, with 20 bases separating them. The CDR3 protein is CASIRLGTQGTEAFF. In nucleotides, the CDR3 is TGTGCCAGCATTCGACTCGGGACCCAGGGAACTGAAGCTTTCTTT.

V gene TRBV25-1 combines with J gene TRBJ2-3; D not certain. The germline gives CDR1 MGHDK, CDR2 SYGVNS. The CDR3 contains 13 residues. V was shortened by 10 bases and J by 0 bases, with 11 bases between the two germline ends. CDR3 in amino acids: CATSATSTDTQYF. The CDR3 DNA is TGTGCCACCTCAGCAACTAGCACAGATACGCAGTATTTT.

This chain joins TRBV6-1 and TRBJ1-1; 9 bases map to TRBD1. The CDR3 extends over 16 amino acids. Germline V CDR1 and CDR2: MNHNS, SASEGT. The ends lost 5 bases at V and 2 bases at J; junction bases unmatched: 9. CDR3 protein: CASSQGQGMGNTEAFF. The CDR3 coding sequence is TGTGCCAGCAGTCAAGGACAGGGGATGGGAAACACTGAAGCTTTCTTT.

The rearrangement joins TRBV9 to TRBJ2-3; D remains ambiguous. V was clipped by 4 bases and J by 0 bases, with 12 bases between them. Germline V CDR1 and CDR2: SGDLS, YYNGEE. CDR3 length: 15 amino acids. CDR3 amino acids: CASSLNPSSTDTQYF. CDR3 nucleotide sequence: TGTGCCAGCAGCCTTAATCCTTCTAGCACAGATACGCAGTATTTT.

The rearrangement uses TRBV2 and TRBJ2-4; D possibly corresponds to TRBD2 (5 bases). This CDR3 is built from 16 residues. The germline CDR1 and CDR2 sequences are SNHLY and FYNNEI. V dropped 6 bases and J dropped 0 bases, with 15 bases sitting between them. The CDR3 here is CASRDLDFLAKNIQYF. The DNA for the CDR3 is TGTGCCAGCAGAGACCTGGACTTTTTAGCCAAAAACATTCAGTACTTC.

This sequence joins TRBV10-3 and TRBJ2-7, with D maybe TRBD1 (5 bases). This CDR3 region has 13 residues. The germline CDR1 and CDR2 sequences are ENHRY and SYGVKD. Trimming removed 4 bases from V and 3 bases from J, with 10 bases in between. The CDR3 sequence is CAISAVTDYEQYF. CDR3 in DNA: TGTGCCATCAGTGCAGTGACAGACTACGAGCAGTACTTC.

The J gene is TRBJ2-7, the V gene TRBV5-1; 7 bases are shared with TRBD2. From germline, CDR1 is SGHRS and CDR2 YFSETQ. V shed 4 bases, J shed 2 bases, and the junction held 9 bases outside the gene matches. This CDR3 region has 15 residues. CDR3: CASSDSGLFTYEQYF. The CDR3 nucleotides are TGCGCCAGCAGCGACTCGGGACTATTCACCTACGAGCAGTACTTC.

The V gene is TRBV2, the J gene TRBJ2-1, with 10 positions matching TRBD1. The germline CDR1 and CDR2 sequences are SNHLY and FYNNEI. The CDR3 has 15 amino acids. V lost 5 bases and J lost 2; bases outside the gene matches: 3. The CDR3 DNA reads as TGTGCCAGCAGTCCGGGACAGGGGCCCTACAATGAGCAGTTCTTC. Translated, it gives CASSPGQGPYNEQFF.

The chain has TRBV12-5 and TRBJ2-5; D possibly corresponds to TRBD2 (5 bases). Germline V CDR1 and CDR2: LGHNT, FRNRAP. The ends were cut back, 6 bases at V and 5 bases at J, with 10 bases in the middle. The length of the CDR3 is 12 residues. This CDR3 is CASGRAKETQYF. CDR3 bases: TGTGCTAGTGGGCGGGCAAAGGAGACCCAGTACTTC.

This sequence joins TRBV9 and TRBJ2-7; TRBD2 is a possible D gene (6 bases). V was pared by 3 bases and J by 3 bases, with 13 bases between. The CDR3 contains 14 residues. CDR1 and CDR2 (germline): SGDLS, YYNGEE. CDR3 in amino acids: CASSGSGPNYEQYF. CDR3 nucleotides: TGTGCCAGCAGCGGGAGCGGGCCCAACTACGAGCAGTACTTC.

The chain links TRBV5-1 to TRBJ1-1; D gene ambiguous. This CDR3 contains 13 residues. Germline values: CDR1 SGHRS, CDR2 YFSETQ. V lost 6 bases to trimming and J lost 4 bases, with 13 bases between them. DNA for the CDR3: TGCGCCAGCAAGTCGGGTTTTGGCACTGAAGCTTTCTTT. Translation gives CASKSGFGTEAFF.

Turning to this clone: The sample holds other DNA sequences that translate to the same CDR3. J is TRBJ2-2 and V is TRBV28; D is unclear. The CDR3 runs to 13 residues. Germline V gene lookup returns CDR1 MDHEN and CDR2 SYDVKM. Trimming pared 5 bases from V and 0 bases from J, leaving 4 bases between. CDR3 in amino acids: CASSPPNTGELFF. CDR3 nucleotide sequence: TGTGCCAGCAGTCCTCCGAACACCGGGGAGCTGTTTTTT.

This clone appeared a single time. Other nucleotide sequences from this sample produce the same CDR3. CDR3 coding DNA: TGTGCCAGCAGTGCGGACAGGGCTGGAAACACCATATATTTT. Its protein is CASSADRAGNTIYF. This chain joins TRBV6-1 and TRBJ1-3, with 8 bases that match TRBD1. CDR1 is MNHNS, CDR2 SASEGT, per germline. Unmatched junction bases numbered 1, after V lost 4 bases and J lost 2 bases. The CDR3 has 14 residues.

About this clone: Other DNA sequences in the same sample also yield this CDR3. The chain links TRBV18 to TRBJ2-7, with 7 bases matching TRBD1. The V gene end was trimmed by 5 bases and the J gene end by 0 bases; junction bases not matched to a gene: 1. This CDR3 is 13 amino acids long. Germline values: CDR1 KGHSH, CDR2 LQKENI. This CDR3 reads CASSGTASYEQYF. The CDR3 region has the DNA TGTGCCAGCTCAGGGACAGCCTCCTACGAGCAGTACTTC.

The chain combines TRBV4-1 with TRBJ2-3; D gene uncertain. The CDR3 consists of 14 residues. The germline V and J ends were trimmed by 1 base and 4 bases, with 9 bases remaining between them. CDR1 and CDR2 (germline): MGHRA, YSYEKL. The CDR3 protein is CASSQAPIADTQYF. Here the CDR3 DNA reads TGCGCCAGCAGCCAAGCTCCGATCGCAGATACGCAGTATTTT.

This clone came up once. The chain recombines TRBV7-2 with TRBJ2-7; possibly TRBD1 for D (6 bases). CDR3 length equals 17 residues. V dropped 1 base and J dropped 3 bases, with 19 bases sitting between them. Germline CDR1 is SGHTA and CDR2 is FQGNSA. The CDR3 DNA follows: TGTGCCAGCAGCTTAGGTCGAGGAAGGGGGAGAAACTACGAGCAGTACTTC. This codes for CASSLGRGRGRNYEQYF.

The V gene is TRBV11-2, the J gene TRBJ1-2; D uncertain. CDR1 and CDR2 (germline): SGHAT, FQNNGV. Trimming took 4 bases from V and 0 from J, leaving 12 bases between them. The CDR3 is made up of 15 amino acids. CDR3 in DNA: TGTGCCAGCAGCTCGTACCAAGAACCTAACTATGGCTACACCTTC. It codes for CASSSYQEPNYGYTF.

Note on this clone: This sample includes further DNA sequences coding for the same CDR3. This sequence joins TRBV7-9 and TRBJ2-5, with D possibly TRBD2 on 7 matching bases. Per the germline V gene, CDR1 is SEHNR and CDR2 is FQNEAQ (reference sequence). The CDR3 totals 14 residues. V lost 0 bases to trimming and J lost 4 bases, with 9 bases between them. Here the CDR3 DNA reads TGTGCCAGCAGCTTAGCGGGGGGGCCAGAGACCCAGTACTTC. It is translated as CASSLAGGPETQYF.

The J gene is TRBJ2-5, the V gene TRBV6-1; D call uncertain. CDR3 length: 13 residues. The V gene lost 9 bases and the J gene lost 2 bases, with 13 bases spanning the gap. Per germline, CDR1 MNHNS and CDR2 SASEGT. Here the CDR3 reads CASKNKQQETQYF. The CDR3 DNA is TGTGCCAGTAAAAACAAACAACAAGAGACCCAGTACTTC.